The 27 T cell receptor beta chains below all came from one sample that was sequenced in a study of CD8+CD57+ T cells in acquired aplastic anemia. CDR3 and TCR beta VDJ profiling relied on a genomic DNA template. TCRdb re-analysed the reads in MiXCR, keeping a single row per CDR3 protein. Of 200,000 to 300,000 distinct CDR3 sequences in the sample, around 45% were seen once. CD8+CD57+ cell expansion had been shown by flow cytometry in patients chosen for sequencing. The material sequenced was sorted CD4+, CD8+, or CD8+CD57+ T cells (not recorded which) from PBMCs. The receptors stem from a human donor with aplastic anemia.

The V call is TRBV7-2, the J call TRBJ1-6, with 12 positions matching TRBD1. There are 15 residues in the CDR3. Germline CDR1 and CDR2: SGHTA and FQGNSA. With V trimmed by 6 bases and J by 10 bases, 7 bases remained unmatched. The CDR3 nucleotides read TGTGCCAGCAGTTCACCCGGGACAGGGGGCTCACCCCTCCACTTT. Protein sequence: CASSSPGTGGSPLHF.

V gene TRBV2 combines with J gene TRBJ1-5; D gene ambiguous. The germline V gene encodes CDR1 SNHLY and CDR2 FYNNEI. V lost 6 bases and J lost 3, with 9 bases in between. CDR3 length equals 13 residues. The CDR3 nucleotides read TGTGCCAGCAGCCGGCAGCCCAATCAGCCCCAGCATTTT. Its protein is CASSRQPNQPQHF. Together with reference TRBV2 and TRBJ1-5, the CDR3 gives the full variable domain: EPEVTQTPSHQVTQMGQEVILRCVPISNHLYFYWYRQILGQKVEFLVSFYNNEISEKSEIFDDQFSVERPDGSNFTLKIRSTKLEDSAMYFCASSRQPNQPQHFGDGTRLSIL.

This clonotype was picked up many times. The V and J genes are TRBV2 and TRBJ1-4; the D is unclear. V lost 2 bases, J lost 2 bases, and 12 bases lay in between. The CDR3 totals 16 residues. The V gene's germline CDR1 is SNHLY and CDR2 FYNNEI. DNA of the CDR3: TGTGCCAGCAGTGAACGGTCCGGGGAGACTAATGAAAAACTGTTTTTT. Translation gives CASSERSGETNEKLFF.

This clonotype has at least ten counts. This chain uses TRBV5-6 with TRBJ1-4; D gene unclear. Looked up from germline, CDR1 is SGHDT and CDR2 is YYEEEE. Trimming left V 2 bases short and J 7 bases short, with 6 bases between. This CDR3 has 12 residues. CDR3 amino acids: CASSLAGEKLFF. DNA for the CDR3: TGTGCCAGCAGCTTAGCGGGTGAAAAACTGTTTTTT.

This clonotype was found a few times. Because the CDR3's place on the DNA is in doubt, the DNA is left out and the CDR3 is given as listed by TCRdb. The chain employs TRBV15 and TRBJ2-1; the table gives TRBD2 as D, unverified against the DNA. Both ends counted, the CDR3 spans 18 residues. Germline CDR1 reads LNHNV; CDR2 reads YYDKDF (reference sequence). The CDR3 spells CTSVPAVPGLAVNNEQFF.

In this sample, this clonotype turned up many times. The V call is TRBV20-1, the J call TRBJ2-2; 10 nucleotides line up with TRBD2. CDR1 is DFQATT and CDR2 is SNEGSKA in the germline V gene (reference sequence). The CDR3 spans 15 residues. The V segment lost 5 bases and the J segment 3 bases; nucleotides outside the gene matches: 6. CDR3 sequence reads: CSADPGLAYTGELFF. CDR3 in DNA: TGCAGTGCTGACCCGGGACTAGCGTACACCGGGGAGCTGTTTTTT.

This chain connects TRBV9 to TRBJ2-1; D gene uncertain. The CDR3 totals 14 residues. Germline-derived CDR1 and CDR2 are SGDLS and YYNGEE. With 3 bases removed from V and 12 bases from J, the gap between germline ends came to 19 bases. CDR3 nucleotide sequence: TGTGCCAGCAGCGAAGGTCCTGAACCTGATACGCAGTTCTTC. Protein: CASSEGPEPDTQFF.

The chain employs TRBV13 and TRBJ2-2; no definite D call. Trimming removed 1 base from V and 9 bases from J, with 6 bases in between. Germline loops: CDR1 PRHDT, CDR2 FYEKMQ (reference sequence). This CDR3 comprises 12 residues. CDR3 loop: CASSLEGRELFF. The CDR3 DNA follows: TGTGCCAGCAGCTTAGAGGGTCGGGAGCTGTTTTTT.

CDR3 coding DNA: TGCGCCAGCAGTCACCACGCAGCGGATACCTACGAGCAGTACTTC. It is translated as CASSHHAADTYEQYF. V usage is TRBV10-2 and J usage is TRBJ2-7; maybe TRBD2 (5 bases). Germline assignment: CDR1 WSHSY and CDR2 SAAADI. The CDR3 contains 15 residues. The V end was cut by 5 bases, the J end by 2 bases, with 16 bases between.

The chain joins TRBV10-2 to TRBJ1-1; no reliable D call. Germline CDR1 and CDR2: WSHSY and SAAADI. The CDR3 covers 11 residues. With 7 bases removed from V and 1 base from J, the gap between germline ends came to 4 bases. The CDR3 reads CASIGNTEAFF. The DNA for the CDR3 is TGCGCCAGCATAGGGAACACTGAAGCTTTCTTT.

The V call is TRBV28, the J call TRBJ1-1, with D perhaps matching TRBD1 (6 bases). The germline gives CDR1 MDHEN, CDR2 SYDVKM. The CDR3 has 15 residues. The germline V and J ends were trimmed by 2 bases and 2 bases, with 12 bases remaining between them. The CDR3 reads CASSLDTGLNTEAFF. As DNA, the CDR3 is TGTGCCAGCAGTTTAGATACAGGGCTCAACACTGAAGCTTTCTTT.

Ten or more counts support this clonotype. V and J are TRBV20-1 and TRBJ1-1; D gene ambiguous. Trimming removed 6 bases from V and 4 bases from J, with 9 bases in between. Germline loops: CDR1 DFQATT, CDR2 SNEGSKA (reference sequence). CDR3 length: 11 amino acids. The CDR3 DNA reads TGCAGTGCCGTAATCCGCACTGAAGCTTTCTTT. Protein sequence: CSAVIRTEAFF.

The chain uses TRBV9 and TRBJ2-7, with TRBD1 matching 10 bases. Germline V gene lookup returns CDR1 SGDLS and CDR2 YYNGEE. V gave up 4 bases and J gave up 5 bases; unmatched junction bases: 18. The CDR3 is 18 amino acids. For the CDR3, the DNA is TGTGCCAGCAGCCCTAATACGCCACCCGGGACAGGGGCCCACGAGCAGTACTTC. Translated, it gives CASSPNTPPGTGAHEQYF.

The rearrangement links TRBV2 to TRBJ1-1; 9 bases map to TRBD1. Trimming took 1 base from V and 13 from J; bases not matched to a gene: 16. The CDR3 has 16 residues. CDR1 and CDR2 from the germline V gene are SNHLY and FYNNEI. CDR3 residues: CASSEEGTGYGGFVFF. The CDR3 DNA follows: TGTGCCAGCAGTGAAGAGGGGACAGGGTACGGAGGGTTTGTTTTCTTT.

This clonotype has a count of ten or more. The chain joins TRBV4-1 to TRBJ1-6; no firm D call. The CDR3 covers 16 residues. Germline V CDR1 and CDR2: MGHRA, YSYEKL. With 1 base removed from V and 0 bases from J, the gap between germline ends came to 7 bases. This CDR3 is CASSQGISSYNSPLHF. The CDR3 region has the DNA TGCGCCAGCAGCCAAGGTATCAGCTCCTATAATTCACCCCTCCACTTT.

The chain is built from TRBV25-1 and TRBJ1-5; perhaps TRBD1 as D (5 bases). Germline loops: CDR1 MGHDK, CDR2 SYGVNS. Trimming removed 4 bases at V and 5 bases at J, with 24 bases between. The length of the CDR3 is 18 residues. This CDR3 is CASSGPLAGDPMDQPQHF. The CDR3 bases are TGTGCCAGCAGTGGTCCACTAGCCGGGGACCCGATGGATCAGCCCCAGCATTTT.

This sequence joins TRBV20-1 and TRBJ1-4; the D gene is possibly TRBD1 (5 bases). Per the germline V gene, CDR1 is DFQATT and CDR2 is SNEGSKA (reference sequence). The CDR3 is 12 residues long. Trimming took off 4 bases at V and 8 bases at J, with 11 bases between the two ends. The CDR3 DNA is TGCAGTGCTACAGGGCGGCGAGAAAAACTGTTTTTT. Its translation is CSATGRREKLFF.

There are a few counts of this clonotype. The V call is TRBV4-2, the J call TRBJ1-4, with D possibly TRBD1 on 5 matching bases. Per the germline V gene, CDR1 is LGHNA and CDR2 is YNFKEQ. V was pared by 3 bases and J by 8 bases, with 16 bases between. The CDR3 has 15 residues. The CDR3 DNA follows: TGTGCCAGCAGCCAGGAGCGAGGTCAGGGCGAAAAACTGTTTTTT. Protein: CASSQERGQGEKLFF.

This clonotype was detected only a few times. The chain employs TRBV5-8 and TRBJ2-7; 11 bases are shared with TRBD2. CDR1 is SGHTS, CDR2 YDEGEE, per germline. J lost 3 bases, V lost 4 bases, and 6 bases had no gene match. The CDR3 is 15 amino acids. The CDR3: CASSIAGTSGYEQYF. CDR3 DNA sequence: TGTGCCAGCAGCATAGCCGGGACTAGCGGCTACGAGCAGTACTTC.

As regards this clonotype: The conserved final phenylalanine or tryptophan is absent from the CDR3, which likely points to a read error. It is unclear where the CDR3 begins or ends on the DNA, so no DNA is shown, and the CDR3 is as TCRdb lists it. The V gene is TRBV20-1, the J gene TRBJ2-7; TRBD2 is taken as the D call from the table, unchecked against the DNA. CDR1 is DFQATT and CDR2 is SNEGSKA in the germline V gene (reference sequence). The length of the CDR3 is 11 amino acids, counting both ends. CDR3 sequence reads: CSARDPEGLAG.

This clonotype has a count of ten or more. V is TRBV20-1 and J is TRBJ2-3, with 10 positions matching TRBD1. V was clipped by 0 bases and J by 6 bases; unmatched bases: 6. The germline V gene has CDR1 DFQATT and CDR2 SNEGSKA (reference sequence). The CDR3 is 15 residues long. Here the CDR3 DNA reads TGCAGTGCTAGAGAAAAGGACAGGGGGGCGGATACGCAGTATTTT. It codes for CSAREKDRGADTQYF.

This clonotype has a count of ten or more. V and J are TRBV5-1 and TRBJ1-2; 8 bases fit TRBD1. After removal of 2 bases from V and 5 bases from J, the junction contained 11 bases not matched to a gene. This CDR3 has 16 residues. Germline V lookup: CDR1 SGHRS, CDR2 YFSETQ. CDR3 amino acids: CASSLTGGKIRYGYTF. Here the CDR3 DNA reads TGCGCCAGCAGCTTAACAGGGGGAAAAATTCGTTATGGCTACACCTTC.

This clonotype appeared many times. The CDR3 loop reads CASSDLLHNEQFF. CDR3 nucleotides: TGTGCCAGCAGTGACTTACTCCACAATGAGCAGTTCTTC. This chain links TRBV2 with TRBJ2-1; D gene unclear. Trimming pared 3 bases from V and 5 bases from J, leaving 8 bases between. CDR1 is SNHLY and CDR2 is FYNNEI in the germline V gene. The length of the CDR3 is 13 residues.

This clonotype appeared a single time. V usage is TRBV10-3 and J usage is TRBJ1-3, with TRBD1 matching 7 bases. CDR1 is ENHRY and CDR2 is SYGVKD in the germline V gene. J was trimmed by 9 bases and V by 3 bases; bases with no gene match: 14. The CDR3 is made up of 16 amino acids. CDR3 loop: CAISEGQVDSGGTIYF. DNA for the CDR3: TGTGCCATCAGTGAAGGACAGGTGGACTCTGGAGGCACCATATATTTT.

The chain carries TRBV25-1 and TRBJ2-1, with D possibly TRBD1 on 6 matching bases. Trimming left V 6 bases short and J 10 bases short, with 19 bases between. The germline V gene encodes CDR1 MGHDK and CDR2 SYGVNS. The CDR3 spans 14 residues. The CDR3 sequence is CASSQYKGVGEQFF. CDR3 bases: TGTGCCAGCAGCCAATACAAGGGGGTGGGGGAGCAGTTCTTC.

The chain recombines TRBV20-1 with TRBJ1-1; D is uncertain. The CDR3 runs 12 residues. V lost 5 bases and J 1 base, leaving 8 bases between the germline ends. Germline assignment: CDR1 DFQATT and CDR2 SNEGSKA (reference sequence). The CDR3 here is CSADTPNTEAFF. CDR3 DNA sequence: TGCAGTGCTGACACACCGAACACTGAAGCTTTCTTT.

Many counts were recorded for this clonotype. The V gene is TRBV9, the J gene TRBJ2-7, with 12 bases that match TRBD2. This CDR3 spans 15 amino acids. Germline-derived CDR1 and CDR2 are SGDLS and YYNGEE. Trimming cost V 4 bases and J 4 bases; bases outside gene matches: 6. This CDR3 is CASSPRLAGEYEQYF. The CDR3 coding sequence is TGTGCCAGCAGCCCCCGACTAGCGGGAGAGTACGAGCAGTACTTC. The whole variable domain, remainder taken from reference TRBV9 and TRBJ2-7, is DSGVTQTPKHLITATGQRVTLRCSPRSGDLSVYWYQQSLDQGLQFLIQYYNGEERAKGNILERFSAQQFPDLHSELNLSSLELGDSALYFCASSPRLAGEYEQYFGPGTRLTVT.